The 13 T cell receptor beta chains below all came from one sample that was sequenced in a study of T cell changes during pregnancy in multiple sclerosis. TCRdb's table, derived via immunoSEQ multiplex PCR, lists solely in-frame clones and lacks some. The sample records some 64,000 clones, around 92% being singletons. Specimen: peripheral blood, collected in the first trimester of pregnancy. These receptors all come from a female donor with multiple sclerosis, enrolled in a pregnancy study.

The chain has TRBV2 and TRBJ2-5, with D maybe TRBD1 (5 bases). The CDR3 extends over 14 amino acids. From germline, CDR1 is SNHLY and CDR2 FYNNEI. The germline V and J ends were trimmed by 11 bases and 4 bases, with 20 bases remaining between them. CDR3 DNA: TGTGCCGGTACAGGTACGGCCACAAGAGAGACCCAGTACTTC. Its protein product is CAGTGTATRETQYF.

The chain carries TRBV13 and TRBJ2-7, with TRBD1 matching over 9 bases. In germline, CDR1 is PRHDT, CDR2 FYEKMQ (reference sequence). The CDR3 covers 15 residues. Trimming removed 0 bases from V and 2 bases from J; junction bases left unmatched: 2. In DNA, the CDR3 is TGTGCCAGCAGCTTAGGCCGACAGGGGGCCTACGAGCAGTACTTC. It specifies CASSLGRQGAYEQYF.

This CDR3 reads CSFGLRETQYF. CDR3 coding DNA: TGCAGCTTTGGACTCCGTGAGACCCAGTACTTC. V gene TRBV20-1 combines with J gene TRBJ2-5; D is possibly TRBD2 (5 bases). CDR1 and CDR2 from the germline V gene are DFQATT and SNEGSKA (reference sequence). This CDR3 is 11 amino acids long.

This clone was seen a single time. The rearrangement joins TRBV30 to TRBJ2-1; TRBD2 matches 9 bases. The CDR3 totals 14 residues. J was trimmed by 4 bases and V by 4 bases; bases with no gene match: 5. From germline, CDR1 is GTSNPN and CDR2 SVGIG (reference sequence). Written as DNA, the CDR3 is TGTGCCTGGACTAGCGGGATGCTATACAATGAGCAGTTCTTC. Protein sequence: CAWTSGMLYNEQFF.

The CDR3 region has the DNA TGTGCCAGCAGCTTGGGGGGGCAAGGTCAGCCCCAGCATTTT. Its translation: CASSLGGQGQPQHF. The rearrangement links TRBV5-5 to TRBJ1-5; tentative D call: TRBD1 (6 bases). This CDR3 is 14 amino acids long. Deletions cut 0 bases from V and 6 bases from J, with 10 bases between. Germline CDR1 is SGHKS and CDR2 is YYEKEE (reference sequence). The whole variable domain, filled in from reference TRBV5-5 and TRBJ1-5, reads DAGVTQSPTHLIKTRGQQVTLRCSPISGHKSVSWYQQVLGQGPQFIFQYYEKEERGRGNFPDRFSARQFPNYSSELNVNALLLGDSALYLCASSLGGQGQPQHFGDGTRLSIL.

This clone was detected once. The genes are TRBV9 and TRBJ2-1; 10 bases align to TRBD2. The CDR3 covers 16 residues. Trimming cost V 2 bases and J 10 bases; bases outside gene matches: 12. Germline CDR1 SGDLS, CDR2 YYNGEE. CDR3: CASSVGGRPSGSEQFF. The CDR3 DNA reads as TGTGCCAGCAGCGTTGGGGGGCGCCCTAGCGGGAGCGAGCAGTTCTTC.

V and J are TRBV7-9 and TRBJ1-2; 7 bases match TRBD1. Germline CDR1 is SEHNR and CDR2 is FQNEAQ (reference sequence). J gave up 4 bases and V 5 bases, and 7 bases lay outside the gene matches. CDR3 size: 14 residues. CDR3 amino acids: CASSTTGAPYGYTF. For the CDR3, the DNA is TGTGCCAGCAGCACCACAGGGGCTCCCTATGGCTACACCTTC.

The genes are TRBV14 and TRBJ2-3, with 9 nucleotides matching TRBD2. This CDR3 has 18 amino acids. The ends lost 2 bases at V and 2 bases at J; junction bases unmatched: 11. CDR1 SGHDN and CDR2 FVKESK come from the germline V gene. The chain's CDR3 is CASSQFPVSGSPTDTQYF. The DNA of the CDR3 is TGTGCCAGCAGCCAATTTCCGGTTAGCGGGAGCCCCACAGATACGCAGTATTTT.

Only one count was recorded for this clone. This chain joins TRBV13 and TRBJ2-2, with a tentative D call TRBD1 (6 bases). Germline CDR1 and CDR2: PRHDT and FYEKMQ (reference sequence). The V end was cut by 3 bases, the J end by 6 bases, with 8 bases between. The CDR3 contains 13 residues. The CDR3 DNA reads as TGTGCCAGCAGCTTGTACAGGGCCGGGGAGCTGTTTTTT. Translated, it gives CASSLYRAGELFF.

The chain joins TRBV10-3 to TRBJ2-7; 8 bases align to TRBD2. The CDR3 sequence is 15 residues long. Germline V lookup: CDR1 ENHRY, CDR2 SYGVKD. V lost 3 bases, J lost 6 bases, and 10 bases stayed unmatched. DNA for the CDR3: TGTGCCATCAGTGAAACAGCGGGAGTGAGTGGCGAGCAGTACTTC. It is translated as CAISETAGVSGEQYF.

The chain combines TRBV18 with TRBJ1-3; 7 nucleotides align to TRBD1. This CDR3 is 15 amino acids long. Losses at the gene ends were 6 bases for V and 2 bases for J; bases not matched to a gene: 7. Germline CDR1 reads KGHSH; CDR2 reads LQKENI. The CDR3 DNA is TGTGCCAGCTCGCCGGGACAGTTTGCTGGAAACACCATATATTTT. It translates to CASSPGQFAGNTIYF.

This chain connects TRBV5-6 to TRBJ2-3, with TRBD2 matching over 10 bases. The CDR3 extends over 17 amino acids. V dropped 2 bases and J dropped 4; count of bases not matched to a gene: 10. Germline CDR1 SGHDT, CDR2 YYEEEE. DNA of the CDR3: TGTGCCAGCAGCTTCGGTAGGGTAGCGGGGGGTCCAGATACGCAGTATTTT. Amino acids: CASSFGRVAGGPDTQYF.

The V gene is TRBV2, the J gene TRBJ2-1; TRBD2 matches 10 bases. This CDR3 has 17 amino acids. The V segment lost 9 bases and the J segment 3 bases; nucleotides outside the gene matches: 14. Per germline, CDR1 SNHLY and CDR2 FYNNEI. In DNA, the CDR3 is TGTGCCAGTCCCGGGAGACCAGCGGGGGGGAACTACAATGAGCAGTTCTTC. Protein: CASPGRPAGGNYNEQFF.